This TCR beta chain was observed in a study of T cells in Graves' hyperthyroidism and ophthalmopathy. The TCR beta CDR3 regions underwent amplification using RNA transcripts as the source. RT-PCR in the first round (using the HTBI primer set) targeted the TCR CDR3. TCRdb reanalysed the multiplex PCR reads using MiXCR and keeps one entry per CDR3 protein. This table holds about 740,000 distinct CDR3 sequences, 13% to 15% found once. Germline assignment: CDR1 MNHEY and CDR2 SVGAGI. Trimming pared 4 bases from V and 3 bases from J, leaving 10 bases between. The CDR3 runs 14 residues. This clonotype was picked up many times. The antigen is not known. Study-level results: Most clonotypes that expanded in the thyroid above 0.001 also showed up in blood.

The gene calls are TRBV6-5 and TRBJ1-5; D not certain. The receptor was derived from a woman aged 18-35 years with Graves' hyperthyroidism. Sequencing was done on a sample of blood. CDR3 in amino acids: CASSSYSFNQPQHF. DNA of the CDR3: TGTGCCAGCAGTTCATACAGTTTCAATCAGCCCCAGCATTTT.